This T cell receptor beta chain was observed in a study of CD4 and CD8 cells across lung adenocarcinoma regions. V shed 6 bases and J shed 2 bases, with 11 bases lying between them. The CDR3 contains 14 residues. TCRdb re-analysed the PCR reads in MiXCR, keeping a single row per CDR3 protein. The repertoire has tens of thousands of distinct CDR3 sequences, around 50% of them found once; the top ten carry 48%. This clonotype showed up many times. The patients had localized lung adenocarcinoma, a non-small cell subtype. The sequenced sample was CD8+ T cells from the center of a lung tumor. This receptor was identified in a male donor with lung adenocarcinoma. The CD4 and CD8 labels of this study may be unreliable. The chain recombines TRBV12-3 or TRBV12-4 with TRBJ1-5; unclear D gene. The CDR3 sequence is CASSPLLGNQPQHF. DNA for the CDR3: TGTGCCAGCAGCCCCCTACTTGGCAATCAGCCCCAGCATTTT.